The next 8 T cell receptor beta chains were all read from a single sample in a study of beta chain features in type 1 diabetes. Study-level results: Type 1 diabetes patients had TCRB CDR3s that were shorter (moderately but significantly so) in all four CD4+ subsets.

These receptors lack a known antigen. The authors reverse transcribed all of the isolated RNA, so sequencing captured expressed TCRB transcripts. The table came from immunoSEQ multiplex PCR; TCRdb's copy has only in-frame clones and leaves some out. The sample includes 630,000 or so clones, more than 13% of them seen just once. The sample comprised naive CD4+ T cells from blood. The receptors here all came from a man aged 18-30 years with type 1 diabetes.

CDR3 in amino acids: CASSSMQGNSPLHF. The DNA of the CDR3 is TGTGCCAGTTCCTCAATGCAGGGAAATTCACCCCTCCACTTT. The chain combines TRBV28 with TRBJ1-6, with D perhaps matching TRBD1 (5 bases). The germline V gene has CDR1 MDHEN and CDR2 SYDVKM. The ends were cut back, 9 bases at V and 7 bases at J, with 16 bases in the middle. The CDR3 is 14 amino acids.

The chain carries TRBV19 and TRBJ2-7; D gene ambiguous. The V and J ends lost 0 bases and 3 bases respectively, with 15 bases between them. The CDR3 covers 16 residues. Germline CDR1 is LNHDA and CDR2 is SQIVND (reference sequence). The DNA for the CDR3 is TGTGCCAGTAGTATAGATGGTGGCAGACCCTTCTACGAGCAGTACTTC. As protein: CASSIDGGRPFYEQYF.

This chain joins TRBV5-1 and TRBJ2-3; the D gene is possibly TRBD1 (5 bases). Germline V gives CDR1 SGHRS, CDR2 YFSETQ. The CDR3 consists of 14 residues. Trimming pared 0 bases from V and 4 bases from J, leaving 9 bases between. The CDR3 DNA reads TGCGCCAGCAGCTTGGGGTCAGGGCCAGATACGCAGTATTTT. It is translated as CASSLGSGPDTQYF.

This clone was counted a few times. V gene TRBV4-2 combines with J gene TRBJ2-1; 7 bases map to TRBD1. Germline CDR1 and CDR2: LGHNA and YNFKEQ. V lost 1 base and J lost 2; bases outside the gene matches: 2. The CDR3 loop spans 15 amino acids. CDR3 sequence reads: CASSQGQGTYNEQFF. The DNA for the CDR3 is TGTGCCAGCAGCCAAGGACAGGGAACCTACAATGAGCAGTTCTTC.

This chain connects TRBV15 to TRBJ1-1; no reliable D call. CDR3 size: 14 residues. CDR1 is LNHNV and CDR2 is YYDKDF in the germline V gene (reference sequence). The ends were cut back, 0 bases at V and 1 base at J, with 6 bases in the middle. The CDR3 DNA sequence: TGTGCCACCAGCAGAGATGCAGGGAACACTGAAGCTTTCTTT. Translated: CATSRDAGNTEAFF.

The chain recombines TRBV4-2 with TRBJ1-5; no clear D. Trimming shortened V by 1 base and J by 2 bases, and 9 bases separated the two germline ends. The CDR3 consists of 15 residues. Germline CDR1 is LGHNA and CDR2 is YNFKEQ. The CDR3 DNA is TGTGCCAGCAGCCAAGGGGTGGATCGCAATCAGCCCCAGCATTTT. Residues: CASSQGVDRNQPQHF.

This chain connects TRBV7-2 to TRBJ1-1; D remains unclear. From germline, CDR1 is SGHTA and CDR2 FQGNSA. Between the trimmed V and J ends, which lost 1 base and 0 bases, there was a span of 6 bases. The length of the CDR3 is 14 residues. In DNA form, the CDR3 reads TGTGCCAGCAGCTTAGGCAGCGTGAACACTGAAGCTTTCTTT. It yields the protein CASSLGSVNTEAFF.

This clone has more than one count but fewer than ten. The gene calls are TRBV19 and TRBJ2-1; a possible D gene is TRBD2 (6 bases). Between the trimmed V and J ends, which lost 5 bases and 0 bases, there was a span of 8 bases. The germline CDR1 and CDR2 sequences are LNHDA and SQIVND (reference sequence). This CDR3 spans 14 amino acids. The CDR3 spells CASSDGSSYNEQFF. The DNA of the CDR3 is TGTGCCAGTAGTGACGGGAGCTCCTACAATGAGCAGTTCTTC.